The entry below describes one TCR beta chain. This entry is derived from a study of blood T cell repertoires in COVID-19. As for the study in general: The United States, Italy and Spain provided the acute and convalescent COVID-19 samples. Sources were T cells, B-cell-depleted T cells, or PBMCs; the material itself was cDNA or gDNA.

The CDR3 totals 15 residues. Germline CDR1 is SGHAT and CDR2 is FQNNGV. V shed 5 bases and J 2 bases; nucleotides not matched to a gene: 9. Original handling: Reference gene primer amplification yielded estimated nucleated cell counts. Using immunoSEQ multiplex PCR, the repertoire was profiled, and TCRdb retains in-frame clones only, with some absent. V and J calls and clone size are given by that table; D and trimming were obtained from the DNA. The repertoire holds 190,000 or so clones, about 88% seen once, with 2.7% in the top ten. The rearrangement links TRBV11-2 to TRBJ2-7, with 7 bases that match TRBD2. Sequenced: peripheral blood. The source is a man in his forties or fifties with active or convalescent COVID-19. The CDR3 loop is CASSRLASGTYEQYF. The CDR3 DNA reads as TGTGCCAGCAGCCGCCTGGCTAGCGGAACCTACGAGCAGTACTTC.